This T cell receptor (beta chain) was found in a study of shared clonotypes between healthy human individuals. This clone was seen just once. V gave up 1 base and J gave up 2 bases; unmatched junction bases: 3. The germline gives CDR1 MNHNS, CDR2 SASEGT. The CDR3 has 15 residues. Naive CD8 isolation took CD45RO-negative cells positively selected for CCR7 and excluded terminally differentiated effector memory CD45RA+ cells. Those who donated, Caucasian adults without exception, all lived in Nashville, Tennessee. For each subset, genomic DNA was distributed in equal portions over several immunoSEQ plates. Profiling relied on immunoSEQ multiplex PCR, and the TCRdb table lists in-frame clones only, not all of them. This table has approximately 1.9 million clones, around 93% appearing once.

Source material: naive CD8+ T cells from PBMCs. The chain combines TRBV6-1 with TRBJ2-5; TRBD1 agrees at 8 bases. The receptor was derived from a man between 18 and 35 years old in good health. Some clones in this sample may be carry-over from other donors' samples. The DNA of the CDR3 is TGTGCCAGCAGTGAAGTAGGGACAGGACAAGAGACCCAGTACTTC. Its protein product is CASSEVGTGQETQYF.